This T cell receptor beta chain is drawn from a study of control samples from healthy donors and cancer patients. V lost 7 bases to trimming and J lost 4 bases; unmatched junction nucleotides: 14. Germline CDR1 reads MNHEY; CDR2 reads SMNVEV (reference sequence). This CDR3 has 16 amino acids. Produced via immunoSEQ multiplex PCR; TCRdb's table is partial and in-frame only. The repertoire holds about 250,000 clones, more than 65% seen once, with less than 15% in the top ten. This sequence was found in a woman aged 55 to 70 with lung cancer. The source material was PBMCs. The chain links TRBV27 to TRBJ2-3, with 7 bases that match TRBD2. The DNA for the CDR3 is TGTGCCAGCACCTCCGGCTGGGGGGGGTGGTCAGATACGCAGTATTTT. Translated, it gives CASTSGWGGWSDTQYF.